The 3 T cell receptor beta chains in this list originate from one sample, sequenced in a study of cytomegalovirus exposure and HLA in healthy donors (dated by TCRdb to about 2017). The method was the immunoSEQ multiplex PCR assay. For the multiplex PCR, a mixture combining 60 forward primers for TCR Vbeta segments and 13 reverse primers for TCR Jbeta segments was used. TCRdb obtained this table from immuneACCESS and retained in-frame rearrangements with V and J assigned. These tables miss some clones; where compared with another copy, unresolved V genes account for less than half of the shortfall, and the remainder is unexplained. This sample has some 130,000 clones in its table, and roughly 77% of those were observed once. Around 4.8% of the sample belongs to the ten largest clones. The material sequenced was PBMCs. These receptor sequences come from a man younger than 45 in good health.

CDR3 DNA sequence: TGTGCCAGCAGTTACTCTGCAGGGGGGGAAAAACTGTTTTTT. This translates into CASSYSAGGEKLFF. J is TRBJ1-4 and V is TRBV6-5; 7 bases match TRBD1. Trimming took 0 bases from V and 8 from J; bases not matched to a gene: 3. Germline values: CDR1 MNHEY, CDR2 SVGAGI. This CDR3 has 14 residues.

This clone was observed a few times. The rearrangement joins TRBV11-3 to TRBJ2-4, with a possible D match to TRBD2 (6 bases). The CDR3 covers 15 residues. The V end was cut by 5 bases, the J end by 3 bases, with 14 bases between. Germline CDR1 and CDR2: SGHNT and YENEEA. CDR3 protein: CASSLPRGNKNIQYF. The CDR3 region has the DNA TGTGCCAGCAGCCTCCCGCGGGGAAACAAAAACATTCAGTACTTC.

V usage is TRBV4-1 and J usage is TRBJ2-2, with TRBD2 as a possible D gene (6 bases). The germline gives CDR1 MGHRA, CDR2 YSYEKL. The CDR3 spans 15 residues. Trimming pared 1 base from V and 9 bases from J, leaving 15 bases between. The CDR3 DNA reads as TGCGCCAGCAGCCAAGCGGGACTCAGTATGAGGGAGCTGTTTTTT. Translated, it gives CASSQAGLSMRELFF.